These T cell receptor beta chains were read from a single sample in a study of T cells after yellow fever vaccination. TCRdb ran MiXCR on the 5' RACE reads and lists one entry per CDR3 protein. The repertoire includes approximately 510,000 distinct CDR3 sequences, 20% to 25% of them detected once, and 15% to 20% sits in the top ten. Sequences were derived from PBMCs, sampled about 21 days after the first yellow fever vaccination. These receptors all come from a man between 18 and 35 years old who received the YFV17D yellow fever vaccine. The CDR3 runs from the conserved cysteine through the conserved F or W. The D gene is left open where the match is weak. Not every row has a clone size; where given, it reads once, few, many or a size class.

v_gene	abundance	j_gene	d_gene	CDR3nt	CDR3aa
TRBV28	.	TRBJ2-1	.	TGTGCCAGCAGTTCTCTCTCAGGGAAGAGCAGCTCCTACAATGAGCAGTTCTTC	CASSSLSGKSSSYNEQFF
TRBV7-2	few	TRBJ2-1	.	TGTGCCAGCAGCTTAGTTCCGGCAGGCCTTTACAATGAGCAGTTCTTC	CASSLVPAGLYNEQFF
TRBV5-6	.	TRBJ1-1	TRBD1	TGTGCCAGCAGCTTGGAGCCGGGACAGGGGAACACTGAAGCTTTCTTT	CASSLEPGQGNTEAFF
TRBV7-9	.	TRBJ2-3	TRBD2	TGTGCCAGCAGCTTATCTCCGGGGGGGGGAGATACGCAGTATTTT	CASSLSPGGGDTQYF
TRBV12-3/TRBV12-4	few	TRBJ1-2	.	TGTGCCAGCGCCTCGAGGGGGGGGAACTATGGCTACACCTTC	CASASRGGNYGYTF
TRBV12-3/TRBV12-4	many	TRBJ2-2	.	TGTGCCGTAACCGGGCAACTCACCGGGGAGCTGTTTTTT	CAVTGQLTGELFF
TRBV29-1	few	TRBJ2-6	.	TGCAGCGTTGAAGATCCGGTCGCGGCTGGGGCCAACGTCCTGACTTTC	CSVEDPVAAGANVLTF
TRBV5-1	few	TRBJ1-1	.	TGCGCCAGCAGCAGCGAGATAGGCACTGAAGCTTTCTTT	CASSSEIGTEAFF
TRBV19	few	TRBJ2-2	.	TGTGCCAGTAGTCATGGAACCCGACTGCCGAGGAACACCGGGGAGCTGTTTTTT	CASSHGTRLPRNTGELFF
TRBV7-9	.	TRBJ2-3	.	TGTGCCAGCAGCCGCACAGGGAGAAAAACAGATACGCAGTATTTT	CASSRTGRKTDTQYF
TRBV27	.	TRBJ2-7	.	TGTGCCAGCAGTTTTTCGCCGGGGAACGCAAATGAGCAGTACTTC	CASSFSPGNANEQYF
TRBV5-1	few	TRBJ2-3	.	TGCGCCAGCAGCGGGCGGGGCCGGGGTCTCCCGGGAGATACGCAGTATTTT	CASSGRGRGLPGDTQYF
TRBV7-2	few	TRBJ2-7	TRBD1	TGTGCCAGCATCACAGGGGGCGGCTACGAGCAGTACTTC	CASITGGGYEQYF
TRBV7-2	few	TRBJ2-3	.	TGTGCCAGCAGCCCCGCAGGTAGACCGTGGGGAGATACGCAGTATTTT	CASSPAGRPWGDTQYF
TRBV20-1	few	TRBJ2-1	.	TGCAGTGCCCGTGACCCCGGTGGGGGCTACAATGAGCAGTTCTTC	CSARDPGGGYNEQFF
TRBV6-2/TRBV6-3	many	TRBJ2-1	TRBD2	TGTGCCAGCAGTTTCGATAGCGGGGAGCAGTTCTTC	CASSFDSGEQFF
TRBV10-3	.	TRBJ2-2	.	TGTGCCACCACCCTTTTGGGGACCGGGGAGCTGTTTTTT	CATTLLGTGELFF
TRBV3-1	many	TRBJ2-2	TRBD1	TGTGCCGGAGGGAATACAGGGACAGGGGCCGCCACCGGGGAGCTGTTTTTT	CAGGNTGTGAATGELFF
TRBV6-1	few	TRBJ1-1	TRBD1	TGTGCCAGCAGTGGCGGGACAGCATTTATCAGGGAAGCTTTCTTT	CASSGGTAFIREAFF
TRBV4-1	few	TRBJ2-1	TRBD2	TGCGCCAGCAGCCAACTAAGAATGGGACTAGGGGCTTATGAGCAGTTCTTC	CASSQLRMGLGAYEQFF
TRBV6-1	few	TRBJ1-1	TRBD1	TGTGCCAGCAGTCCTTGGGACAGGGTCACTGAAGCTTTCTTT	CASSPWDRVTEAFF
TRBV9	.	TRBJ1-3	.	TGTGCCAGCAGCGGCAGGACGGCTGGAAACACCATATATTTT	CASSGRTAGNTIYF
TRBV6-2/TRBV6-3	.	TRBJ1-5	TRBD1	TGTGCCAGCAGGCCAACAGGGGGCAACAATCAGCCCCAGCATTTT	CASRPTGGNNQPQHF
TRBV5-4	.	TRBJ2-2	.	TGTGCCAGCAGCAGAGTCTTAGCAGGGACCGGGGAGCTGTTTTTT	CASSRVLAGTGELFF
TRBV4-3	.	TRBJ2-2	.	TGCGCCAGCAGCCAAGACAGGGCCCTGAACACCGGGGAGCTGTTTTTT	CASSQDRALNTGELFF
TRBV20-1	few	TRBJ1-2	.	TGCAGTGCCCCCACGGCGGGGGGGCCCCAAGGCTACACCTTC	CSAPTAGGPQGYTF